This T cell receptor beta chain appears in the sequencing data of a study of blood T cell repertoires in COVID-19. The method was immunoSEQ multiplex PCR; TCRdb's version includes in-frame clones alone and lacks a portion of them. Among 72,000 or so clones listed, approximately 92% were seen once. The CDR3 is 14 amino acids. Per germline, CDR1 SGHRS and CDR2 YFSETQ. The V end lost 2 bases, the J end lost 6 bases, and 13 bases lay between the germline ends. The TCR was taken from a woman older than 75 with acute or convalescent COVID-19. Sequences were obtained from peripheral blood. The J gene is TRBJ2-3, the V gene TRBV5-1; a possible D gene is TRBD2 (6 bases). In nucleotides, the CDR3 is TGCGCCAGCAGCTTAAGCGGGCCGGGGGATACGCAGTATTTT. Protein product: CASSLSGPGDTQYF.